Listed below are T cell receptor beta chains from one sample, sequenced in a study of blood T cell repertoires in COVID-19. Sequencing was performed with immunoSEQ multiplex PCR; in TCRdb, only in-frame clones are kept and a portion is missing. The data hold approximately 440,000 clones, with less than 95% observed a single time. The sample consisted of PBMCs or T cells enriched from blood (not recorded which). These receptor sequences come from a man between 18 and 29 years old who had recovered from COVID-19. Both conserved end residues are part of each CDR3. Clone size is not always given. Where it is, it says once, few, many or a class for expanded clones.

clone_size: NA
v_call: TRBV3-1/TRBV3-2
j_call: TRBJ1-1
cdr3_aa: CASRPGQENTEAFF

clone_size: NA
v_call: TRBV4-1
j_call: TRBJ2-5
cdr3_aa: CASSRTVGETQYF

clone_size: NA
v_call: TRBV15
j_call: TRBJ2-7
cdr3_aa: CATSRDPGVYEQYF

clone_size: NA
v_call: TRBV3-1/TRBV3-2
j_call: TRBJ1-2
cdr3_aa: CASSHQGSYGYTF

clone_size: NA
v_call: TRBV11-3
j_call: TRBJ1-1
cdr3_aa: CASSLKGTLTEAFF

clone_size: NA
v_call: TRBV28
j_call: TRBJ2-1
cdr3_aa: CASRTGLAVYNEQFF

clone_size: NA
v_call: TRBV12-5
j_call: TRBJ1-1
cdr3_aa: CASGISRGANTEAFF

clone_size: once
v_call: TRBV3-1/TRBV3-2
j_call: TRBJ1-2
cdr3_aa: CASSPAGRANYGYTF

clone_size: NA
v_call: TRBV5-1
j_call: TRBJ2-7
cdr3_aa: CASSLSFAGDEQYF

clone_size: once
v_call: TRBV18
j_call: TRBJ1-2
cdr3_aa: CASSPGQEVYGYTF

clone_size: NA
v_call: TRBV15
j_call: TRBJ2-7
cdr3_aa: CATSRDSSRSLREQYF

clone_size: few
v_call: TRBV7-9
j_call: TRBJ1-1
cdr3_aa: CASSAAGTGGTEAFF

clone_size: NA
v_call: TRBV3-1/TRBV3-2
j_call: TRBJ1-2
cdr3_aa: CASSRTGTGGDGYTF

clone_size: NA
v_call: TRBV30
j_call: TRBJ1-5
cdr3_aa: CAWSVLSAAGINSNQPQHF

clone_size: NA
v_call: TRBV28
j_call: TRBJ1-2
cdr3_aa: CASWTGGNYGYTF

clone_size: NA
v_call: TRBV6-5
j_call: TRBJ1-1
cdr3_aa: CASIQRGPPTEAFF

clone_size: NA
v_call: TRBV29-1
j_call: TRBJ1-1
cdr3_aa: CSVVGRMNTEAFF

clone_size: NA
v_call: TRBV28
j_call: TRBJ2-1
cdr3_aa: CASSLQGARYNEQFF

clone_size: NA
v_call: TRBV29-1
j_call: TRBJ2-1
cdr3_aa: CSHPPLSAGGYNEQFF

clone_size: NA
v_call: TRBV7-2
j_call: TRBJ1-2
cdr3_aa: CASSQRPGLANYGYTF

clone_size: NA
v_call: TRBV5-4
j_call: TRBJ1-1
cdr3_aa: CASSLDRSMNTEAFF

clone_size: NA
v_call: TRBV9
j_call: TRBJ2-1
cdr3_aa: CASSVSGLAGGDEQFF

clone_size: NA
v_call: TRBV28
j_call: TRBJ2-3
cdr3_aa: CASSLGSGRAFRPLDTQYF

clone_size: NA
v_call: TRBV24-1
j_call: TRBJ1-3
cdr3_aa: CATSDPVHSGNTIYF

clone_size: NA
v_call: TRBV5-6
j_call: TRBJ2-3
cdr3_aa: CASSAGLAGGPDTQYF

clone_size: NA
v_call: TRBV27
j_call: TRBJ1-6
cdr3_aa: CASSSAGGPSPLHF

clone_size: NA
v_call: TRBV29-1
j_call: TRBJ1-2
cdr3_aa: CSVQGQGAWGYTF

clone_size: NA
v_call: TRBV2
j_call: TRBJ1-1
cdr3_aa: CASRTDYNTEAFF

clone_size: NA
v_call: TRBV19
j_call: TRBJ1-4
cdr3_aa: CASSMSDYNEKLFF

clone_size: NA
v_call: TRBV25-1
j_call: TRBJ2-7
cdr3_aa: CASSEGPHRGENYEQYF

clone_size: NA
v_call: TRBV5-5
j_call: TRBJ1-5
cdr3_aa: CASSYDRDQPQHF

clone_size: NA
v_call: TRBV7-9
j_call: TRBJ2-3
cdr3_aa: CASSPISVTDTQYF

clone_size: NA
v_call: TRBV19
j_call: TRBJ2-7
cdr3_aa: CASRGLADSYEQYF